These 27 T cell receptor beta chains originate from one sample sequenced in a study of CD8+ T cells in alopecia areata. Treatment meaning: oral pan-JAK inhibitor, 5-10 mg twice daily. Reverse transcribed after extraction, RNA yielded cDNA as the sequencing template. Produced via immunoSEQ multiplex PCR; TCRdb's table is partial and in-frame only. Of 150,000 or so clones in the sample, roughly 54% were seen once. The sequenced sample was CD8+ T cells sorted from blood, obtained at week 4, from a patient treated with tofacitinib. The receptors were sampled from a human donor with alopecia areata.

This chain links TRBV27 with TRBJ2-7; D might be TRBD1 (5 bases). The CDR3 loop spans 13 amino acids. Trimming pared 5 bases from V and 4 bases from J, leaving 12 bases between. Germline V gene sequence: CDR1 MNHEY, CDR2 SMNVEV (reference sequence). For the CDR3, the DNA is TGTGCCAGCAGTCCACAGGAATCGTACGAGCAGTACTTC. This encodes CASSPQESYEQYF.

The J gene is TRBJ2-5, the V gene TRBV7-4; 9 positions agree with TRBD1. Per the germline V gene, CDR1 is SGHVT and CDR2 is SQSDAQ. This CDR3 has 16 amino acids. The trim removed 5 bases at V and 1 base at J, leaving 8 bases unmatched. CDR3 nucleotide sequence: TGTGCCAGCAGCCCCCGACAGGGGGGAGGCCAAGAGACCCAGTACTTC. It specifies CASSPRQGGGQETQYF.

CDR3 nucleotide sequence: TGTGCCAGCAGCCAGGGACCGCCCTACGAGCAGTACTTC. Its protein is CASSQGPPYEQYF. This chain joins TRBV13 and TRBJ2-7; D assignment may be TRBD1 or TRBD2 (5 bases each). V was cut by 5 bases and J by 2 bases, with 10 bases left in between. The CDR3 spans 13 residues. The germline V gene encodes CDR1 PRHDT and CDR2 FYEKMQ (reference sequence). Looking up the rest from reference TRBV13 and TRBJ2-7 gives the full variable domain: AAGVIQSPRHLIKEKRETATLKCYPIPRHDTVYWYQQGPGQDPQFLISFYEKMQSDKGSIPDRFSAQQFSDYHSELNMSSLELGDSALYFCASSQGPPYEQYFGPGTRLTVT.

This clone was picked up a small number of times. At the DNA level, this CDR3 is encoded by other sequences in the same sample as well. V is TRBV7-6 and J is TRBJ2-7; no firm D call. This CDR3 contains 12 residues. Germline CDR1 SGHVS, CDR2 FNYEAQ. The germline V and J ends were trimmed by 1 base and 3 bases, with 4 bases remaining between them. CDR3 residues: CASSLGVYEQYF. The CDR3 nucleotides are TGTGCCAGCAGCTTAGGGGTCTACGAGCAGTACTTC.

V is TRBV4-1 and J is TRBJ2-3, with no clear D. Trimming removed 3 bases from V and 3 bases from J, with 10 bases in between. Germline-derived CDR1 and CDR2 are MGHRA and YSYEKL. CDR3 size: 14 residues. CDR3 protein: CASSQPFSTDTQYF. For the CDR3, the DNA is TGCGCCAGCAGCCAGCCCTTTTCGACAGATACGCAGTATTTT.

This chain connects TRBV5-1 to TRBJ2-1, with TRBD1 matching over 10 bases. CDR3 size: 14 residues. Germline loops: CDR1 SGHRS, CDR2 YFSETQ. Germline trimming cut 4 bases from V and 8 bases from J; bases unmatched to any gene: 6. CDR3: CASSPGDRGYEQFF. Written as DNA, the CDR3 is TGCGCCAGCAGCCCCGGGGACAGGGGTTATGAGCAGTTCTTC.

The chain links TRBV27 to TRBJ1-1; TRBD1 matches at 7 bases. The CDR3 contains 12 residues. With 4 bases clipped from V and 5 bases from J, the junction kept 1 base outside the gene matches. Germline values: CDR1 MNHEY, CDR2 SMNVEV (reference sequence). CDR3 loop: CASSYRGTEAFF. For the CDR3, the DNA is TGTGCCAGCAGTTACAGGGGAACTGAAGCTTTCTTT.

Only a few counts were recorded for this clone. The V and J genes are TRBV4-3 and TRBJ2-1; maybe TRBD2 (5 bases). The CDR3 length is 13 residues. Trimming shortened V by 4 bases and J by 5 bases, and 9 bases separated the two germline ends. CDR1 is LGHNA, CDR2 YSLEER, per germline. The DNA for the CDR3 is TGCGCCAGCAGCCCCGGACTGGACAATGAGCAGTTCTTC. It yields the protein CASSPGLDNEQFF.

The V call is TRBV19, the J call TRBJ2-7; TRBD1 or TRBD2 may be the D gene (5 bases each). Trimming took 5 bases from V and 2 from J, leaving 13 bases between them. The length of the CDR3 is 14 residues. The germline CDR1 and CDR2 sequences are LNHDA and SQIVND (reference sequence). In DNA, the CDR3 is TGTGCCAGTAGTGAGGGGATCACTGCCTACGAGCAGTACTTC. Its translation is CASSEGITAYEQYF. The full variable domain, in which reference TRBV19 and TRBJ2-7 provide the parts outside the CDR3, is DGGITQSPKYLFRKEGQNVTLSCEQNLNHDAMYWYRQDPGQGLRLIYYSQIVNDFQKGDIAEGYSVSREKKESFPLTVTSAQKNPTAFYLCASSEGITAYEQYFGPGTRLTVT.

The rearrangement joins TRBV6-1 to TRBJ2-7; D is ambiguous. The CDR3 runs to 14 residues. Germline CDR1 MNHNS, CDR2 SASEGT. The germline V and J ends were trimmed by 3 bases and 6 bases, with 15 bases remaining between them. CDR3 DNA sequence: TGTGCCAGCAGTGACTGGGGAACCGGGCTCGAGCAGTACTTC. This codes for CASSDWGTGLEQYF.

This chain uses TRBV29-1 with TRBJ1-1; TRBD1 is a possible D gene (5 bases). V lost 4 bases to trimming and J lost 0 bases, with 15 bases between them. CDR3 length: 15 residues. Per germline, CDR1 SQVTM and CDR2 ANQGSEA. The CDR3 bases are TGCAGCGTTGCCAGTCAGGGTCGCATGAACACTGAAGCTTTCTTT. Protein sequence: CSVASQGRMNTEAFF. Based on the CDR3 plus reference TRBV29-1 and TRBJ1-1, the full variable domain is SAVISQKPSRDICQRGTSLTIQCQVDSQVTMMFWYRQQPGQSLTLIATANQGSEATYESGFVIDKFPISRPNLTFSTLTVSNMSPEDSSIYLCSVASQGRMNTEAFFGQGTRLTVV.

This clone was counted between two and nine times. The rearrangement uses TRBV30 and TRBJ2-5, with 11 bases lining up with TRBD2. The CDR3 runs 14 residues. After removal of 7 bases from V and 4 bases from J, the junction contained 8 bases not matched to a gene. In germline, CDR1 is GTSNPN, CDR2 SVGIG (reference sequence). Here the CDR3 reads CAFSGGARGETQYF. The CDR3 DNA is TGTGCCTTTAGCGGGGGGGCAAGGGGAGAGACCCAGTACTTC.

This clone has just a few counts. This chain links TRBV29-1 with TRBJ2-1; 14 nucleotides agree with TRBD2. V shed 7 bases, J shed 7 bases, and the junction held 3 bases outside the gene matches. CDR3 length: 13 residues. Germline V gene sequence: CDR1 SQVTM, CDR2 ANQGSEA. CDR3 bases: TGCAGCGCCTGGACTAGCGGGGGGAATGAGCAGTTCTTC. Translating gives CSAWTSGGNEQFF.

This clone has just a few counts. The CDR3 reads CSVVAGTGGADTQYF. The CDR3 nucleotides read TGCAGCGTGGTTGCCGGGACAGGGGGCGCAGATACGCAGTATTTT. J is TRBJ2-3 and V is TRBV29-1; 12 positions match TRBD1. Germline assignment: CDR1 SQVTM and CDR2 ANQGSEA. V lost 6 bases to trimming and J lost 4 bases; unmatched junction nucleotides: 8. The CDR3 is 15 residues long.

The chain employs TRBV6-5 and TRBJ1-1; 7 bases align to TRBD1. Germline assignment: CDR1 MNHEY and CDR2 SVGAGI. The CDR3 covers 14 residues. V shed 0 bases, J shed 4 bases, and the junction held 2 bases outside the gene matches. This chain's CDR3 is CASSYSTGSTEAFF. The DNA of the CDR3 is TGTGCCAGCAGTTACTCGACAGGGAGCACTGAAGCTTTCTTT.

The rearrangement uses TRBV2 and TRBJ2-5; D possibly corresponds to TRBD1 (6 bases). Trimming stripped 3 bases from V and 7 bases from J, with 15 bases between. The CDR3 loop spans 14 amino acids. Germline values: CDR1 SNHLY, CDR2 FYNNEI. The CDR3 protein is CASSDQQGKVTQYF. CDR3 nucleotides: TGTGCCAGCAGTGACCAACAGGGAAAGGTGACCCAGTACTTC.

The chain recombines TRBV25-1 with TRBJ2-7; 10 nucleotides agree with TRBD2. The CDR3 totals 18 residues. The V and J ends lost 4 bases and 0 bases, in that order; junction bases with no gene match: 12. From germline, CDR1 is MGHDK and CDR2 SYGVNS. The CDR3 nucleotides read TGTGCCAGCAGTGGGGGCAGGGAACTAGCGGGGCACTCCTACGAGCAGTACTTC. Translated, it gives CASSGGRELAGHSYEQYF.

This clone appeared a few times. The chain joins TRBV30 to TRBJ2-2; D gene unclear. Trimming took 4 bases from V and 1 from J, leaving 7 bases between them. The germline V gene has CDR1 GTSNPN and CDR2 SVGIG (reference sequence). The CDR3 loop spans 13 amino acids. The CDR3 is CAWTTQNTGELFF. CDR3 coding DNA: TGTGCCTGGACGACGCAGAACACCGGGGAGCTGTTTTTT.

This clone has only a few counts. CDR3 DNA: TGTGCCAGCAGCCTTCGTATTGAGCAGTTCTTC. Translating it yields CASSLRIEQFF. The chain has TRBV14 and TRBJ2-1; no definite D call. V lost 4 bases, J lost 9 bases, and 7 bases lay in between. CDR3 length: 11 residues. The germline V gene encodes CDR1 SGHDN and CDR2 FVKESK. Filled out from reference TRBV14 and TRBJ2-1, the complete variable domain reads EAGVTQFPSHSVIEKGQTVTLRCDPISGHDNLYWYRRVMGKEIKFLLHFVKESKQDESGMPNNRFLAERTGGTYSTLKVQPAELEDSGVYFCASSLRIEQFFGPGTRLTVL.

This chain joins TRBV6-1 and TRBJ2-3, with 12 bases aligning to TRBD1. J lost 4 bases, V lost 8 bases, and 4 bases had no gene match. CDR1 is MNHNS and CDR2 is SASEGT in the germline V gene. The CDR3 has 14 amino acids. The DNA for the CDR3 is TGTGCCAGCGGCGGGACAGGGGGCTCAGATACGCAGTATTTT. Its translation is CASGGTGGSDTQYF.

The chain employs TRBV11-2 and TRBJ2-2, with D possibly TRBD1 on 6 matching bases. The CDR3 runs 16 residues. With 1 base removed from V and 3 bases from J, the gap between germline ends came to 12 bases. CDR1 and CDR2 (germline): SGHAT, FQNNGV. Here the CDR3 DNA reads TGTGCCAGCAGCTTAGGCCCACAGGGATACACCGGGGAGCTGTTTTTT. Protein product: CASSLGPQGYTGELFF.

Written as DNA, the CDR3 is TGTGCCAGCAGCTTAGCGGACTCGAACACTGAAGCTTTCTTT. This encodes CASSLADSNTEAFF. The chain is built from TRBV7-9 and TRBJ1-1, with no clear D. This CDR3 comprises 14 residues. V lost 0 bases and J 1 base, leaving 6 bases between the germline ends. Germline V gene lookup returns CDR1 SEHNR and CDR2 FQNEAQ (reference sequence).

This clone was detected only a few times. The CDR3 nucleotides are TGTGCCAGTAGTATTCGGGACCATAGTCAGCCCCAGCATTTT. This sequence encodes CASSIRDHSQPQHF. This sequence joins TRBV19 and TRBJ1-5; possibly TRBD1 for D (5 bases). Trimming removed 3 bases at V and 6 bases at J, with 12 bases between. Germline-derived CDR1 and CDR2 are LNHDA and SQIVND (reference sequence). The CDR3 totals 14 residues.

This clone was observed a few times. Within the sample, other DNA sequences also encode this same CDR3. The chain employs TRBV5-6 and TRBJ2-7; D may be TRBD1 (5 bases). V gave up 2 bases and J gave up 0 bases, with 6 bases separating them. The CDR3 is 13 residues long. CDR1 and CDR2 (germline): SGHDT, YYEEEE. The CDR3 coding sequence is TGTGCCAGCAGCTTACAGGACTCCTACGAGCAGTACTTC. It is translated as CASSLQDSYEQYF.

This chain connects TRBV7-9 to TRBJ2-2; the D is unclear. The CDR3 is made up of 12 amino acids. Germline V gives CDR1 SEHNR, CDR2 FQNEAQ (reference sequence). Trimming cost V 1 base and J 10 bases, with 7 bases left between them. The CDR3: CASSLDSLELFF. DNA of the CDR3: TGTGCCAGCAGCTTAGACAGCCTGGAGCTGTTTTTT.

This chain connects TRBV19 to TRBJ2-7; TRBD1 matches 8 bases. The CDR3 has 13 amino acids. CDR1 and CDR2 (germline): LNHDA, SQIVND (reference sequence). Unmatched junction bases numbered 5, after V lost 5 bases and J lost 5 bases. DNA of the CDR3: TGTGCCAGTAGTTTTCCGACAGGGGACGAGCAGTACTTC. It specifies CASSFPTGDEQYF.

Remarks on this clone: One end of the junction varies from germline; a read error may be responsible. The chain couples TRBV9 to TRBJ2-1, with 9 bases identical to TRBD2. Germline V gene data show CDR1 as SGDLS and CDR2 as YYNGEE. The CDR3 runs to 15 residues. The CDR3: CASSVSGLANNAQFF. The DNA for the CDR3 is TGTGCCAGCAGCGTCTCCGGACTAGCGAACAATGCGCAGTTCTTC.